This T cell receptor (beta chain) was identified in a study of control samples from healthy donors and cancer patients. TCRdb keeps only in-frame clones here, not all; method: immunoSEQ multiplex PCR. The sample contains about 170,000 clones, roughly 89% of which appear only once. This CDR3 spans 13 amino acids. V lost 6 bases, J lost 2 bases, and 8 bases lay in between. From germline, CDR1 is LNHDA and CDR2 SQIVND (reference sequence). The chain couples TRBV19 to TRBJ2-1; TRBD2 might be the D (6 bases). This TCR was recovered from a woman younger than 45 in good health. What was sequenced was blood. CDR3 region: CASREGPYNEQFF. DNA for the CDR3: TGTGCCAGTAGGGAGGGGCCCTACAATGAGCAGTTCTTC.